These 24 T cell receptor beta chains share one sample of origin, sequenced in a study of a mutant IDH1 vaccine in newly diagnosed glioma. Method: immunoSEQ multiplex PCR; TCRdb's copy keeps in-frame clones and lacks some. The sample lists about 56,000 clones; about 86% were seen once. Time point in this sample: week 35, safety follow-up. Vaccination used 300 ug of mutant IDH1 20-mer peptide per dose, with topical imiquimod. The antigens for these receptors are not known. Source: PBMCs, taken from a glioma patient whose treatment included an IDH1 peptide vaccine. The receptors come from a man in his forties with glioma.

J is TRBJ2-3 and V is TRBV4-1, with D perhaps being TRBD1 or TRBD2 (7 bases each). The CDR3 spans 17 residues. The germline gives CDR1 MGHRA, CDR2 YSYEKL. Trimming cost V 3 bases and J 4 bases, with 20 bases left between them. Here the CDR3 reads CASSHPRGRGRADTQYF. Here the CDR3 DNA reads TGCGCCAGCAGCCACCCCCGGGGGAGGGGGCGCGCAGATACGCAGTATTTT.

In DNA form, the CDR3 reads TGTGCCAGCAGAAGGGATATCAAAGAGACCCAGTACTTC. Its protein product is CASRRDIKETQYF. The chain uses TRBV2 and TRBJ2-5; no definite D call. This CDR3 spans 13 amino acids. V was cut by 6 bases and J by 3 bases, with 11 bases left in between. Germline assignment: CDR1 SNHLY and CDR2 FYNNEI.

This chain joins TRBV29-1 and TRBJ2-3, with 9 positions matching TRBD1. J was trimmed by 5 bases and V by 7 bases; bases with no gene match: 13. The CDR3 contains 15 residues. Per the germline V gene, CDR1 is SQVTM and CDR2 is ANQGSEA. The CDR3 protein is CSATSGQGLGDTQYF. DNA of the CDR3: TGCAGCGCTACGTCGGGACAGGGACTTGGAGATACGCAGTATTTT.

The chain couples TRBV6-1 to TRBJ1-5; 7 bases align to TRBD1. V was clipped by 4 bases and J by 7 bases; unmatched bases: 4. Germline CDR1 MNHNS, CDR2 SASEGT. CDR3 length equals 13 residues. For the CDR3, the DNA is TGTGCCAGCAGTGTCGACAGGGCGCAGCCCCAGCATTTT. Protein: CASSVDRAQPQHF.

This chain links TRBV2 with TRBJ2-7, with D possibly matching TRBD2 (6 bases). Germline V gene sequence: CDR1 SNHLY, CDR2 FYNNEI. The CDR3 has 13 residues. Trimming took 7 bases from V and 2 from J, leaving 12 bases between them. The CDR3 DNA sequence: TGTGCCAGCACGATTCGGGGGACCTACGAGCAGTACTTC. It codes for CASTIRGTYEQYF.

V usage is TRBV7-2 and J usage is TRBJ1-5; no clear D gene. V was pared by 1 base and J by 5 bases, with 12 bases between. This CDR3 contains 15 residues. Germline loops: CDR1 SGHTA, CDR2 FQGNSA. The DNA of the CDR3 is TGTGCCAGCAGCTTAGTTCTCGGGGTAGATCAGCCCCAGCATTTT. It specifies CASSLVLGVDQPQHF.

This clone is labeled medium-sized. Written as DNA, the CDR3 is TGTGCCAGCAGTTACACGGGGGGCACGGATCAGCCCCAGCATTTT. It is translated as CASSYTGGTDQPQHF. The J gene is TRBJ1-5, the V gene TRBV6-5; tentative D call: TRBD1 (6 bases). V dropped 2 bases and J dropped 5 bases, with 13 bases sitting between them. The V gene's germline CDR1 is MNHEY and CDR2 SVGAGI. The CDR3 is made up of 15 amino acids.

V is TRBV4-2 and J is TRBJ2-3; 7 bases are a match to TRBD2. Germline CDR1 reads LGHNA; CDR2 reads YNFKEQ. Trimming took 1 base from V and 2 from J; bases not matched to a gene: 3. The CDR3 runs to 15 residues. The CDR3 is CASSQGGDYTDTQYF. The CDR3 nucleotides are TGTGCCAGCAGCCAAGGGGGGGACTACACAGATACGCAGTATTTT.

The V call is TRBV6-5, the J call TRBJ2-6, with D unclear. This CDR3 spans 16 amino acids. Trimming cost V 0 bases and J 1 base, with 7 bases left between them. Germline loops: CDR1 MNHEY, CDR2 SVGAGI. The chain's CDR3 is CASSYSVSSGANVLTF. The DNA for the CDR3 is TGTGCCAGCAGTTACTCTGTTAGTTCTGGGGCCAACGTCCTGACTTTC.

The rearrangement links TRBV5-4 to TRBJ2-7, with TRBD1 matching over 9 bases. V lost 8 bases to trimming and J lost 7 bases; unmatched junction nucleotides: 16. CDR1 is SGHNT and CDR2 is YYREEE in the germline V gene (reference sequence). The CDR3 spans 15 residues. Here the CDR3 reads CASSSGDRVIREQYF. DNA for the CDR3: TGTGCCAGTAGCAGTGGGGACAGGGTGATACGAGAGCAGTACTTC. Full variable domain (remainder filled in from reference TRBV5-4 and TRBJ2-7): ETGVTQSPTHLIKTRGQQVTLRCSSQSGHNTVSWYQQALGQGPQFIFQYYREEENGRGNFPPRFSGLQFPNYSSELNVNALELDDSALYLCASSSGDRVIREQYFGPGTRLTVT.

V is TRBV25-1 and J is TRBJ1-4; D remains unclear. In germline, CDR1 is MGHDK, CDR2 SYGVNS. V lost 4 bases and J 8 bases, leaving 14 bases between the germline ends. The CDR3 runs to 14 residues. The CDR3 region is CASSAAVGSEKLFF. The CDR3 coding sequence is TGTGCCAGCAGTGCGGCCGTAGGTAGCGAAAAACTGTTTTTT.

The CDR3 loop reads CASRVTSGSFYEQFF. CDR3 DNA sequence: TGCGCCAGCAGGGTGACTAGCGGGAGTTTCTATGAGCAGTTCTTC. This chain links TRBV10-2 with TRBJ2-1; 12 nucleotides match TRBD2. CDR1 is WSHSY and CDR2 is SAAADI in the germline V gene. Trimming at V came to 6 bases and at J to 8 bases, leaving 8 bases not matched to a gene. The CDR3 contains 15 residues.

The genes are TRBV9 and TRBJ2-4; 11 positions agree with TRBD2. The CDR3 totals 14 residues. The germline V gene has CDR1 SGDLS and CDR2 YYNGEE. The V gene end was trimmed by 3 bases and the J gene end by 7 bases; junction bases not matched to a gene: 3. Written as DNA, the CDR3 is TGTGCCAGCAGCGGATCTAGCGGGGGGAACATTCAGTACTTC. It codes for CASSGSSGGNIQYF.

V is TRBV19 and J is TRBJ2-7, with TRBD2 matching 11 bases. This CDR3 has 13 residues. Per the germline V gene, CDR1 is LNHDA and CDR2 is SQIVND (reference sequence). V shed 10 bases, J shed 3 bases, and the junction held 5 bases outside the gene matches. The CDR3 coding sequence is TGTGCCACCAAGACTAGCGGGAACTACGAGCAGTACTTC. Amino acids: CATKTSGNYEQYF.

This clone counts as medium-sized. This chain links TRBV7-2 with TRBJ2-4, with D possibly being TRBD2 (6 bases). CDR1 and CDR2 from the germline V gene are SGHTA and FQGNSA. V was cut by 2 bases and J by 9 bases, with 17 bases left in between. The CDR3 extends over 15 amino acids. DNA for the CDR3: TGTGCCAGCAGCTTACTGGACTTGGGGGGAAGCATTCAGTACTTC. Translation: CASSLLDLGGSIQYF.

V and J are TRBV5-1 and TRBJ1-4; D is possibly TRBD1 (6 bases). This CDR3 contains 16 residues. The V end was cut by 4 bases, the J end by 0 bases, with 13 bases between. In germline, CDR1 is SGHRS, CDR2 YFSETQ. The CDR3 spells CASSQNQGTTNEKLFF. DNA of the CDR3: TGCGCCAGCAGCCAAAACCAGGGGACAACTAATGAAAAACTGTTTTTT.

V usage is TRBV7-9 and J usage is TRBJ2-5, with 7 bases aligning to TRBD1. Germline trimming cut 5 bases from V and 4 bases from J; bases unmatched to any gene: 4. CDR1 SEHNR and CDR2 FQNEAQ come from the germline V gene (reference sequence). This CDR3 comprises 13 residues. CDR3 nucleotides: TGTGCCAGCAGCCCGAGACAGGGAGAGACCCAGTACTTC. Amino acids: CASSPRQGETQYF.

The chain joins TRBV6-5 to TRBJ2-2; possibly TRBD1 for D (6 bases). CDR1 MNHEY and CDR2 SVGAGI come from the germline V gene. The CDR3 is made up of 12 amino acids. The germline V and J ends were trimmed by 7 bases and 7 bases, with 10 bases remaining between them. Written as DNA, the CDR3 is TGTGCCAGCAAGGGGGTTTACGGGGAGCTGTTTTTT. Its translation is CASKGVYGELFF.

This clone turned up a few times. V is TRBV10-3 and J is TRBJ1-3; D ambiguous. V shed 11 bases and J shed 0 bases, with 23 bases lying between them. The CDR3 runs to 17 residues. CDR1 ENHRY and CDR2 SYGVKD come from the germline V gene. The CDR3 spells CAVGPRTWAYSGNTIYF. The CDR3 coding sequence is TGTGCCGTCGGACCTAGAACCTGGGCCTACTCTGGAAACACCATATATTTT.

A word on this clone: The junction departs from the called germline gene at one end, perhaps through a read error. This chain connects TRBV19 to TRBJ2-7; tentatively, D is TRBD2 (5 bases). Looked up from germline, CDR1 is LNHDA and CDR2 is SQIVND (reference sequence). The CDR3 is made up of 10 amino acids. CDR3 nucleotide sequence: TGTGCCAGTACAATACACGGGGAGCGCTTC. Encoded protein: CASTIHGERF.

This clone was recorded once. V usage is TRBV10-3 and J usage is TRBJ2-1; 9 nucleotides line up with TRBD2. J lost 5 bases, V lost 8 bases, and 10 bases had no gene match. CDR1 is ENHRY and CDR2 is SYGVKD in the germline V gene. The CDR3 is 15 residues long. CDR3 amino acids: CAIGNLAGNHNEQFF. DNA for the CDR3: TGTGCCATCGGGAACCTAGCGGGGAACCACAATGAGCAGTTCTTC.

DNA for the CDR3: TGTCCTCAACCTAGTGGGGGGCAGGGAAGAACTGAAGCTTTCTTT. This codes for CPQPSGGQGRTEAFF. The chain uses TRBV5-7 and TRBJ1-1; tentatively, D is TRBD1 (6 bases). TRBV5-7 is classed as an ORF, of uncertain function. The CDR3 consists of 15 residues.

The CDR3 reads CASLSQPSSYEQYF. The CDR3 nucleotides read TGCGCCAGCCTCTCACAGCCCAGCTCCTACGAGCAGTACTTC. The chain recombines TRBV5-1 with TRBJ2-7, with D unclear. Trimming cost V 7 bases and J 0 bases, with 14 bases left between them. The CDR3 contains 14 residues. Germline values: CDR1 SGHRS, CDR2 YFSETQ.

The chain joins TRBV6-6 to TRBJ1-3, with 7 positions matching TRBD1. From germline, CDR1 is MNHNY and CDR2 SVGAGI (reference sequence). The J segment lost 4 bases and the V segment lost 5 bases, leaving 2 bases of the junction unmatched. The CDR3 extends over 13 amino acids. The CDR3 is CASSGDRGNTIYF. In nucleotides, the CDR3 is TGTGCCAGCAGTGGGGACAGAGGAAACACCATATATTTT.